This T cell receptor beta chain emerged from a study of vaccination and CD4 T cells after COVID-19. Study-level background: Subjects got two shots of BNT162b2 or mRNA-1273 vaccine.

This CDR3 region has 15 residues. V was pared by 5 bases and J by 1 base, with 6 bases of the junction left unmatched. Germline CDR1 is MDHEN and CDR2 is SYDVKM. Treatment indicated: approximately nine-day PBMC culture with coronavirus spike peptide pools or control peptides (ViraFEST assay). The authors replaced half the medium with fresh IL-2 medium on days 3 and 7. Comment on this clonotype: Its antigen remains unidentified.

Sequence data for DNA of cultured CD4+ T cells were generated by the Oncomine TCR Beta short-read assay. One entry per CDR3 protein, called by TCRdb with MiXCR from the PCR reads. The sample includes more than 15,000 distinct CDR3 sequences, just under 55% seen only once; the top ten take 7.5% to 9.5%. The sequencing input was CD4+ T cells from blood, cultured in vitro. This rearrangement joins TRBV28 to TRBJ1-1, with 8 bases matching TRBD1. The sequence was obtained from a human donor who had recovered from COVID-19. CDR3 sequence (DNA): TGTGCCAGCAGTCCCGGGACAGGCGCGAACACTGAAGCTTTCTTT. Its translation is CASSPGTGANTEAFF.